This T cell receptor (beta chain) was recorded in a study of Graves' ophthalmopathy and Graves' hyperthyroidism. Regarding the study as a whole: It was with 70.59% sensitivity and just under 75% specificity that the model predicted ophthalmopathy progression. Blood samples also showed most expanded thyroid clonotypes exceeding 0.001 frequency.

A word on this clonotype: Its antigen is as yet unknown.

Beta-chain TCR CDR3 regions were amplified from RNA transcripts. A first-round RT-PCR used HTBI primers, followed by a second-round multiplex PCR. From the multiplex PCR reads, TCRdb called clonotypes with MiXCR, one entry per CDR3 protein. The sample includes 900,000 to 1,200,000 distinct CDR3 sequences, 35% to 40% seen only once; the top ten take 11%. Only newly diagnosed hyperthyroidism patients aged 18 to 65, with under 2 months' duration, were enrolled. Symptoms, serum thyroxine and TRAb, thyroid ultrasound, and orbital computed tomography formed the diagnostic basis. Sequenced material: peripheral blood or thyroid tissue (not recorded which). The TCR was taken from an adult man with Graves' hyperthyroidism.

CDR3: CASSDRVGSYEQYF. The CDR3 nucleotides read TGTGCCAGCAGTGACAGGGTAGGGTCCTACGAGCAGTACTTC. The rearrangement joins TRBV25-1 to TRBJ2-7; maybe TRBD1 (5 bases). Germline loops: CDR1 MGHDK, CDR2 SYGVNS. V was clipped by 3 bases and J by 1 base, with 10 bases between them. The CDR3 sequence is 14 residues long.